The source of this T cell receptor (beta chain) is a study of T cells after yellow fever vaccination. TCRdb used MiXCR to reprocess the 5' RACE reads, holding one entry per CDR3 protein. Of just under 600,000 distinct CDR3 sequences in the sample, roughly 13% were seen once. This clonotype was seen a handful of times. The junction had 7 bases not matched to a gene; V was cut back by 4 bases and J by 6 bases. Per germline, CDR1 SGHRS and CDR2 YFSETQ. The CDR3 extends over 15 amino acids. J is TRBJ1-6 and V is TRBV5-1; TRBD1 matches at 7 bases. The receptor was derived from a man aged 25 to 45 who received the YFV17D yellow fever vaccine. Material: PBMCs, obtained on the day of the yellow fever booster vaccination. The CDR3 nucleotides read TGCGCCAGCAGCCATGGGGACAGTCCTAATTCACCCCTCCACTTT. Translating gives CASSHGDSPNSPLHF.